The next 24 T cell receptor beta chains were all read from a single sample in a study of blood T cell repertoires in COVID-19. The repertoire was sequenced with immunoSEQ multiplex PCR; TCRdb's copy has only in-frame clones and lacks some. Seen here are hundreds of thousands of clones, about nine tenths observed once, and the top ten hold around 4%. The sequenced sample was PBMCs or T cells enriched from blood (not recorded which). Receptors were obtained from a woman aged 30 to 39 with acute COVID-19.

This chain uses TRBV30 with TRBJ2-1, with D maybe TRBD2 (5 bases). The CDR3 extends over 12 amino acids. The germline V and J ends were trimmed by 7 bases and 6 bases, with 13 bases remaining between them. Germline V lookup: CDR1 GTSNPN, CDR2 SVGIG (reference sequence). The CDR3 is CASPSGSNEQFF. The CDR3 DNA sequence: TGTGCCTCCCCGTCGGGGAGCAATGAGCAGTTCTTC. Drawing the rest from reference TRBV30 and TRBJ2-1, the complete variable domain is SQTIHQWPATLVQPVGSPLSLECTVEGTSNPNLYWYRQAAGRGLQLLFYSVGIGQISSEVPQNLSASRPQDRQFILSSKKLLLSDSGFYLCASPSGSNEQFFGPGTRLTVL.

This clone appeared once. The chain uses TRBV12-3 or TRBV12-4 and TRBJ1-5; the D is unclear. V was clipped by 5 bases and J by 8 bases, with 7 bases between them. CDR3 length equals 11 residues. CDR3 sequence: CASSLREPQHF. CDR3 sequence (DNA): TGTGCCAGCAGTCTGAGAGAGCCCCAGCATTTT.

The genes are TRBV5-1 and TRBJ2-7, with D perhaps TRBD1 (5 bases). V gave up 0 bases and J gave up 1 base, with 14 bases separating them. Germline CDR1 reads SGHRS; CDR2 reads YFSETQ. The CDR3 consists of 16 residues. The CDR3, as DNA: TGCGCCAGCAGCTTGGTCTCGCAGGGTGCGTCCTACGAGCAGTACTTC. It yields the protein CASSLVSQGASYEQYF.

The V call is TRBV7-9, the J call TRBJ1-5, with D possibly TRBD1 on 6 matching bases. V was shortened by 2 bases and J by 3 bases, with 8 bases between the two germline ends. The CDR3 is made up of 14 amino acids. CDR1 and CDR2 (germline): SEHNR, FQNEAQ (reference sequence). The DNA for the CDR3 is TGTGCCAGCAGCTTAACAGGGCCCAATCAGCCCCAGCATTTT. Amino acids: CASSLTGPNQPQHF.

The chain recombines TRBV10-3 with TRBJ1-5; 9 bases are a match to TRBD1. The CDR3 covers 12 residues. The J segment lost 4 bases and the V segment lost 9 bases, leaving 1 base of the junction unmatched. The germline V gene encodes CDR1 ENHRY and CDR2 SYGVKD. The CDR3: CAMTGGNQPQHF. CDR3 nucleotide sequence: TGTGCCATGACAGGGGGGAATCAGCCCCAGCATTTT.

V usage is TRBV7-3 and J usage is TRBJ2-3, with a weak D call TRBD2 (7 bases). CDR1 is SGHTA and CDR2 is FQGTGA in the germline V gene. The V and J ends lost 7 bases and 0 bases respectively, with 20 bases between them. The CDR3 contains 17 residues. The CDR3 spells CASTRDGGPPSTDTQYF. CDR3 sequence (DNA): TGTGCCAGCACCCGTGACGGGGGGCCACCTAGCACAGATACGCAGTATTTT.

The V call is TRBV20-1, the J call TRBJ2-1, with TRBD1 matching over 7 bases. CDR1 and CDR2 from the germline V gene are DFQATT and SNEGSKA (reference sequence). This CDR3 has 13 residues. The ends lost 3 bases at V and 10 bases at J; junction bases unmatched: 9. CDR3 sequence (DNA): TGCAGTGCTAGTCCCCGACAGGGAATGGAGCAGTTCTTC. Translated: CSASPRQGMEQFF.

The rearrangement uses TRBV5-1 and TRBJ2-3; a weak D match, TRBD2 (6 bases). Germline loops: CDR1 SGHRS, CDR2 YFSETQ. V lost 1 base to trimming and J lost 5 bases, with 17 bases between them. This CDR3 has 16 residues. The CDR3 DNA follows: TGCGCCAGCAGCTTGTTAGCGGCGGCCCTCATAGATACGCAGTATTTT. Translation: CASSLLAAALIDTQYF.

The chain links TRBV13 to TRBJ2-7; D remains ambiguous. The CDR3 extends over 14 amino acids. Germline CDR1 and CDR2: PRHDT and FYEKMQ (reference sequence). Trimming left V 0 bases short and J 5 bases short, with 11 bases between. CDR3 DNA sequence: TGTGCCAGCAGCTTAGGCCGCCTTCGGGACGAGCAGTACTTC. Residues: CASSLGRLRDEQYF.

The chain couples TRBV6-5 to TRBJ1-5; a possible D gene is TRBD1 (6 bases). This CDR3 is built from 15 residues. The V end lost 6 bases, the J end lost 4 bases, and 16 bases lay between the germline ends. The germline gives CDR1 MNHEY, CDR2 SVGAGI. CDR3 sequence: CASSLDSERNQPQHF. The CDR3 DNA follows: TGTGCCAGCAGCTTGGACAGTGAACGAAATCAGCCCCAGCATTTT.

The chain combines TRBV4-1 with TRBJ2-1; D unclear. CDR3 length: 16 residues. The V gene's germline CDR1 is MGHRA and CDR2 YSYEKL. V lost 1 base, J lost 2 bases, and 12 bases lay in between. Here the CDR3 reads CASSQVRSGPYNEQFF. Here the CDR3 DNA reads TGCGCCAGCAGCCAAGTAAGGTCAGGTCCCTACAATGAGCAGTTCTTC.

The V call is TRBV7-2, the J call TRBJ1-2; D perhaps matches TRBD1 (6 bases). Germline V CDR1 and CDR2: SGHTA, FQGNSA. V was shortened by 6 bases and J by 8 bases, with 25 bases between the two germline ends. This CDR3 comprises 16 residues. This CDR3 is CASSFTRTASPLGYTF. CDR3 coding DNA: TGTGCCAGCAGTTTTACCCGGACAGCCTCACCTTTGGGCTACACCTTC. Combining the CDR3 with reference TRBV7-2 and TRBJ1-2 gives the whole variable domain GAGVSQSPSNKVTEKGKDVELRCDPISGHTALYWYRQSLGQGLEFLIYFQGNSAPDKSGLPSDRFSAERTGGSVSTLTIQRTQQEDSAVYLCASSFTRTASPLGYTFGSGTRLTVV.

V usage is TRBV15 and J usage is TRBJ1-1, with a weak D call TRBD1 (5 bases). Germline CDR1 reads LNHNV; CDR2 reads YYDKDF (reference sequence). Trimming shortened V by 4 bases and J by 5 bases, and 14 bases separated the two germline ends. The CDR3 spans 14 residues. This CDR3 reads CATSMAGRNTEAFF. Here the CDR3 DNA reads TGTGCCACCAGCATGGCAGGGAGGAATACTGAAGCTTTCTTT.

The V call is TRBV6-2 or TRBV6-3, the J call TRBJ2-3; D remains unclear. The V and J ends lost 2 bases and 4 bases respectively, with 16 bases between them. Per the germline V gene, CDR1 is MNHEY and CDR2 is SVGEGT. The CDR3 loop spans 16 amino acids. CDR3 region: CASSYEPGTYSDTQYF. The DNA for the CDR3 is TGTGCCAGCAGTTACGAGCCAGGAACATACTCAGATACGCAGTATTTT.

This clone was recorded only once. CDR3 residues: CASSPAGGATGELFF. The CDR3 DNA sequence: TGTGCCAGTAGTCCGGCAGGGGGCGCCACCGGGGAGCTGTTTTTT. The chain employs TRBV19 and TRBJ2-2; 8 nucleotides match TRBD1. The germline V gene has CDR1 LNHDA and CDR2 SQIVND (reference sequence). J lost 4 bases, V lost 5 bases, and 6 bases had no gene match. The CDR3 runs 15 residues. The whole variable domain, remainder taken from reference TRBV19 and TRBJ2-2, is DGGITQSPKYLFRKEGQNVTLSCEQNLNHDAMYWYRQDPGQGLRLIYYSQIVNDFQKGDIAEGYSVSREKKESFPLTVTSAQKNPTAFYLCASSPAGGATGELFFGEGSRLTVL.

The chain combines TRBV6-5 with TRBJ2-2; TRBD2 might be the D (7 bases). CDR1 is MNHEY and CDR2 is SVGAGI in the germline V gene. This CDR3 contains 15 residues. V shed 0 bases and J shed 6 bases, with 11 bases lying between them. The CDR3 DNA is TGTGCCAGCAGTTACTCTGGCGGGGGCGCCGGGGAGCTGTTTTTT. Protein product: CASSYSGGGAGELFF.

The J gene is TRBJ2-5, the V gene TRBV6-5, with D perhaps TRBD2 (7 bases). The CDR3 is made up of 14 amino acids. Germline V gives CDR1 MNHEY, CDR2 SVGAGI. The V gene lost 0 bases and the J gene lost 4 bases, with 9 bases spanning the gap. CDR3 loop: CASSYSRGGETQYF. The CDR3 DNA sequence: TGTGCCAGCAGTTACTCGAGGGGGGGAGAGACCCAGTACTTC.

The CDR3 loop reads CASSDRYYEQYF. CDR3 bases: TGCGCCAGCAGTGATCGGTACTACGAGCAGTACTTC. This sequence joins TRBV10-1 and TRBJ2-7; D gene unclear. The CDR3 consists of 12 residues. Looked up from germline, CDR1 is WNHNN and CDR2 is SYGVQD (reference sequence). Trimming removed 3 bases at V and 3 bases at J, with 6 bases between.

V usage is TRBV9 and J usage is TRBJ2-4; 8 bases are shared with TRBD1. V gave up 3 bases and J gave up 13 bases; unmatched junction bases: 6. The germline gives CDR1 SGDLS, CDR2 YYNGEE. This CDR3 is built from 12 residues. The CDR3 DNA reads as TGTGCCAGCAGCGGACAGGGGTCTGTCCAGTACTTC. Translating it yields CASSGQGSVQYF.

This clone turned up a few times. The chain couples TRBV6-5 to TRBJ1-1; 9 positions match TRBD1. Trimming cost V 7 bases and J 3 bases; bases outside gene matches: 9. The V gene's germline CDR1 is MNHEY and CDR2 SVGAGI. The CDR3 contains 15 residues. In DNA, the CDR3 is TGTGCCAGCACCCCAACAACAGGGGGCTACACTGAAGCTTTCTTT. It yields the protein CASTPTTGGYTEAFF.

The chain employs TRBV3-1 (or the pseudogene TRBV3-2) and TRBJ1-1, with D possibly TRBD1 on 6 matching bases. The germline gives CDR1 LGHDT, CDR2 YNNKEL (reference sequence). The V end lost 1 base, the J end lost 3 bases, and 6 bases lay between the germline ends. The CDR3 covers 13 residues. CDR3 sequence reads: CASSQGTDTEAFF. The CDR3 DNA is TGTGCCAGCAGCCAAGGGACAGACACTGAAGCTTTCTTT.

The count of this clone is one. V and J are TRBV19 and TRBJ1-1, with D possibly matching TRBD1 (6 bases). V was cut by 6 bases and J by 6 bases, with 17 bases left in between. The CDR3 has 14 residues. The V gene's germline CDR1 is LNHDA and CDR2 SQIVND (reference sequence). CDR3 DNA: TGTGCCAGTAGCCCCGGGACAAGTCCATCTGAAGCTTTCTTT. It encodes CASSPGTSPSEAFF.

The rearrangement joins TRBV30 to TRBJ1-3; TRBD1 matches 9 bases. The J segment lost 7 bases and the V segment lost 0 bases, leaving 7 bases of the junction unmatched. Germline CDR1 GTSNPN, CDR2 SVGIG (reference sequence). The length of the CDR3 is 15 residues. DNA for the CDR3: TGTGCCTGGAGTGTACAAGGACAGGGGAGGAACACCATATATTTT. It translates to CAWSVQGQGRNTIYF.

V usage is TRBV5-1 and J usage is TRBJ2-7; 9 bases align to TRBD1. CDR1 and CDR2 (germline): SGHRS, YFSETQ. With 2 bases clipped from V and 5 bases from J, the junction kept 5 bases outside the gene matches. The CDR3 spans 14 residues. CDR3 protein: CASSLPGQGNEQYF. The CDR3 DNA sequence: TGCGCCAGCAGCTTACCGGGACAGGGAAACGAGCAGTACTTC.